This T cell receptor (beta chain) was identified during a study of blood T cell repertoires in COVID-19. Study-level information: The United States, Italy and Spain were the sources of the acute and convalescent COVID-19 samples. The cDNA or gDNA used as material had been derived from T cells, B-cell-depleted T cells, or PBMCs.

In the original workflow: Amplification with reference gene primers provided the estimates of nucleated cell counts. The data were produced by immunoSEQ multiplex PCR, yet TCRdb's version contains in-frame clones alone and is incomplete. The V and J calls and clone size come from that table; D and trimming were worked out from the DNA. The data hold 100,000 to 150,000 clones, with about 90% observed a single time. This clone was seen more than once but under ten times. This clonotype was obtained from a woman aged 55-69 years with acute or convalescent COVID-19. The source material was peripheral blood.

This chain's CDR3 is CASSLGNSRYGYTF. The CDR3 nucleotides read TGTGCCAGCAGCTTGGGCAATTCTCGTTATGGCTACACCTTC. This chain joins TRBV11-2 and TRBJ1-2, with D uncertain. Trimming took 3 bases from V and 5 from J, leaving 13 bases between them. The CDR3 runs to 14 residues. CDR1 and CDR2 from the germline V gene are SGHAT and FQNNGV.